Only a few counts were recorded for the clone carrying this T cell receptor beta chain. The antigen is unknown. The data derive from a study of T cells after yellow fever vaccination. Whole-study findings and limits: CD4 and CD8 compartments shared a small share of clonotypes. The secondary response peaked faster, at day 5 versus 15, but was weaker. Reappearing after the booster were most of the clones from primary vaccination (roughly 96% CD4, 88% CD8). In FACS-sorted repertoires, abundant clonotypes from the bulk population could appear as contaminants.

Germline-derived CDR1 and CDR2 are DFQATT and SNEGSKA (reference sequence). CDR3 length: 13 residues. Trimming cost V 6 bases and J 3 bases, with 13 bases left between them. TCRdb re-called the 5' RACE reads through MiXCR, storing one row per CDR3 protein. The sample shows a few hundred thousand distinct CDR3 sequences, 8.7% of them seen only once. The sequencing here drew on PBMCs, taken on the day of the first yellow fever vaccination. The sequence was obtained from a man in his late teens or twenties who received the YFV17D yellow fever vaccine. This chain connects TRBV20-1 to TRBJ2-3; D might be TRBD1 (5 bases). The CDR3 bases are TGCAGTGCGGCAGGGTCAGGGACAGATACGCAGTATTTT. This sequence encodes CSAAGSGTDTQYF.